Below, 30 T cell receptor beta chains from the same sample are listed, as sequenced in a study of blood T cells in healthy people across ages. Sample-barcoded 5' priming and a J-beta primer mix drove a second PCR of roughly 7 to 11 cycles. MiXCR, run by TCRdb on the 5' RACE reads, gives a single entry per CDR3 protein. The sample lists around 1,500,000 distinct CDR3 sequences; roughly 40% were seen once. Specimen: blood. These receptors all come from a woman between 18 and 29 years old in good health.

The chain couples TRBV6-4 to TRBJ1-2, with unresolved D. The CDR3 runs 13 residues. Per the germline V gene, CDR1 is MRHNA and CDR2 is SNTAGT. Trimming removed 1 base from V and 6 bases from J, with 9 bases in between. The CDR3 sequence is CASSDFGSDGYTF. The CDR3 bases are TGTGCCAGCAGTGACTTTGGGTCGGATGGCTACACCTTC.

V gene TRBV11-2 combines with J gene TRBJ2-3; D ambiguous. The length of the CDR3 is 15 residues. The ends were cut back, 1 base at V and 2 bases at J, with 10 bases in the middle. Per germline, CDR1 SGHAT and CDR2 FQNNGV. As DNA, the CDR3 is TGTGCCAGCAGCTTAGGGCGAATTGACACAGATACGCAGTATTTT. This sequence encodes CASSLGRIDTDTQYF.

This clonotype was seen only a few times. J is TRBJ2-5 and V is TRBV6-6; 12 bases align to TRBD1. V lost 1 base and J lost 11; bases outside the gene matches: 8. CDR1 and CDR2 from the germline V gene are MNHNY and SVGAGI (reference sequence). The CDR3 is 15 amino acids. CDR3 nucleotides: TGTGCCAGCAGTTACTTGGGACAGGGGGCGGCGTTGCAGTACTTC. It specifies CASSYLGQGAALQYF.

This clonotype has at least ten counts. This chain links TRBV20-1 with TRBJ2-5, with 7 nucleotides matching TRBD2. Germline assignment: CDR1 DFQATT and CDR2 SNEGSKA (reference sequence). The CDR3 contains 12 residues. CDR3 protein: CSVGLDQETQYF. Written as DNA, the CDR3 is TGCAGCGTCGGACTAGACCAAGAGACCCAGTACTTC.

The genes are TRBV5-1 and TRBJ2-5; no clear D. This CDR3 has 16 amino acids. Trimming pared 4 bases from V and 5 bases from J, leaving 21 bases between. Per germline, CDR1 SGHRS and CDR2 YFSETQ. The CDR3 spells CASSDTNGRLRETQYF. CDR3 nucleotide sequence: TGCGCCAGCAGCGATACTAACGGCAGGCTCCGGGAGACCCAGTACTTC.

The CDR3 DNA sequence: TGTGCCATCAGTGAGTCTGGGGGGAGTGCCTACAATGAGCAGTTCTTC. Amino acid sequence: CAISESGGSAYNEQFF. The V and J genes are TRBV10-3 and TRBJ2-1, with a weak D call TRBD2 (6 bases). Trimming took 0 bases from V and 2 from J, leaving 11 bases between them. Germline V gene lookup returns CDR1 ENHRY and CDR2 SYGVKD. There are 16 residues in the CDR3.

This clonotype was observed a few times. The chain has TRBV12-3 or TRBV12-4 and TRBJ1-4; maybe TRBD1 (5 bases). V lost 6 bases, J lost 12 bases, and 20 bases lay in between. This CDR3 comprises 14 residues. Here the CDR3 reads CASSSGTSDGELFF. The CDR3 DNA reads as TGTGCCAGCAGCTCCGGGACGTCCGATGGGGAACTGTTTTTT.

This clonotype was recorded a few times. The chain recombines TRBV9 with TRBJ2-3; tentatively, D is TRBD1 (5 bases). Per the germline V gene, CDR1 is SGDLS and CDR2 is YYNGEE. This CDR3 is 16 amino acids long. V dropped 0 bases and J dropped 0 bases, with 11 bases sitting between them. As DNA, the CDR3 is TGTGCCAGCAGCGTAGCCACACAGGCGAGCACAGATACGCAGTATTTT. This sequence encodes CASSVATQASTDTQYF.

In regard to this clonotype: This may arise from a read error, as a much more abundant clone is one base away. V gene TRBV20-1 combines with J gene TRBJ2-7; a possible D gene is TRBD2 (6 bases). The CDR3 spans 13 residues. Germline assignment: CDR1 DFQATT and CDR2 SNEGSKA (reference sequence). V was cut by 3 bases and J by 5 bases, with 14 bases left in between. CDR3 residues: CSARDPGAHEQYF. CDR3 DNA: TGCAGTGCTAGGGACCCGGGAGCACACGAGCAGTACTTC.

J is TRBJ2-7 and V is TRBV15; D is possibly TRBD2 (5 bases). Trimming removed 0 bases from V and 3 bases from J, with 27 bases in between. This CDR3 is built from 20 residues. The germline V gene encodes CDR1 LNHNV and CDR2 YYDKDF (reference sequence). CDR3 protein: CATSRDRGGLVVHPFYEQYF. The CDR3 nucleotides are TGTGCCACCAGCAGAGATCGTGGAGGACTCGTCGTCCATCCCTTCTACGAGCAGTACTTC.

The rearrangement links TRBV4-2 to TRBJ2-5; possible D gene TRBD2, 6 bases. Trimming pared 0 bases from V and 5 bases from J, leaving 16 bases between. Germline CDR1 reads LGHNA; CDR2 reads YNFKEQ. There are 16 residues in the CDR3. DNA for the CDR3: TGTGCCAGCAGCCAAGAGGAGATTCGAGGAGGGGAGACCCAGTACTTC. It translates to CASSQEEIRGGETQYF.

The V call is TRBV27, the J call TRBJ1-5, with D perhaps TRBD1 (5 bases). This CDR3 has 14 residues. The ends were cut back, 3 bases at V and 9 bases at J, with 15 bases in the middle. Germline V gene data show CDR1 as MNHEY and CDR2 as SMNVEV (reference sequence). Written as DNA, the CDR3 is TGTGCCAGCAGTTTGGGGGGGGGTAATAGGCCCCAGCATTTT. Encoded protein: CASSLGGGNRPQHF.

This clonotype was detected a few times. V is TRBV15 and J is TRBJ2-5; TRBD2 matches at 8 bases. Germline CDR1 and CDR2: LNHNV and YYDKDF (reference sequence). With 2 bases clipped from V and 5 bases from J, the junction kept 7 bases outside the gene matches. This CDR3 is 15 amino acids long. The CDR3 spells CATSRRTSPTETQYF. The CDR3 DNA follows: TGTGCCACCAGCAGACGGACTAGCCCTACGGAGACCCAGTACTTC. The whole variable domain, remainder taken from reference TRBV15 and TRBJ2-5, is DAMVIQNPRYQVTQFGKPVTLSCSQTLNHNVMYWYQQKSSQAPKLLFHYYDKDFNNEADTPDNFQSRRPNTSFCFLDIRSPGLGDTAMYLCATSRRTSPTETQYFGPGTRLLVL.

This rearrangement joins TRBV25-1 to TRBJ1-3; D is unclear. Per the germline V gene, CDR1 is MGHDK and CDR2 is SYGVNS. V dropped 6 bases and J dropped 0 bases, with 6 bases sitting between them. The CDR3 contains 13 residues. The CDR3 loop reads CASRGSSGNTIYF. CDR3 in DNA: TGTGCCAGCAGAGGCAGCTCTGGAAACACCATATATTTT. The whole variable domain, remainder taken from reference TRBV25-1 and TRBJ1-3, is EADIYQTPRYLVIGTGKKITLECSQTMGHDKMYWYQQDPGMELHLIHYSYGVNSTEKGDLSSESTVSRIRTEHFPLTLESARPSHTSQYLCASRGSSGNTIYFGEGSWLTVV.

The V gene is TRBV7-9, the J gene TRBJ2-5; 7 bases map to TRBD2. CDR1 is SEHNR, CDR2 FQNEAQ, per germline (reference sequence). With V trimmed by 3 bases and J by 5 bases, 9 bases remained unmatched. There are 15 residues in the CDR3. Here the CDR3 reads CASSFGGESPETQYF. The CDR3 DNA sequence: TGTGCCAGCAGCTTTGGGGGGGAATCCCCCGAGACCCAGTACTTC.

About this clonotype: One base away lies a much larger clone, so this may be a sequencing read error. J is TRBJ1-1 and V is TRBV5-1; D is perhaps TRBD1 (5 bases). CDR3 size: 14 residues. The V gene's germline CDR1 is SGHRS and CDR2 YFSETQ. The V end lost 0 bases, the J end lost 3 bases, and 9 bases lay between the germline ends. The CDR3 bases are TGCGCCAGCAGCTTGGGACAGATGGACACTGAAGCTTTCTTT. This sequence encodes CASSLGQMDTEAFF.

The chain employs TRBV9 and TRBJ2-5; tentatively, D is TRBD1 (6 bases). With the DNA end fitting TRBJ2-1 better, the J assignment may be wrong. CDR1 is SGDLS, CDR2 YYNGEE, per germline. The CDR3 runs to 14 residues. CDR3 DNA: TGTGCCAGCAGCGGTCCTTCAGGGGACGAGACCCAGTTCTTC. Residues: CASSGPSGDETQFF.

The chain couples TRBV2 to TRBJ2-5; 7 nucleotides agree with TRBD2. CDR1 is SNHLY and CDR2 is FYNNEI in the germline V gene. J was trimmed by 11 bases and V by 6 bases; bases with no gene match: 18. The CDR3 runs to 15 residues. The CDR3 region has the DNA TGTGCCAGCAGAAAAGCGGGACCGACCTACAATGAGCAGTACTTC. This encodes CASRKAGPTYNEQYF.

Details on this clonotype: Possible read error: a much larger clone is one base away. The chain has TRBV7-9 and TRBJ1-1; D call uncertain. CDR1 and CDR2 (germline): SEHNR, FQNEAQ (reference sequence). V gave up 2 bases and J gave up 0 bases, with 7 bases separating them. CDR3 length: 14 amino acids. Here the CDR3 DNA reads TGTGCCAGCAGCTTAATGGGCATGAACACTGAAGCTTTCTTT. This sequence encodes CASSLMGMNTEAFF.

This clonotype came up a few times. The CDR3 reads CASSQVTNYGYTF. Here the CDR3 DNA reads TGTGCCAGCAGCCAAGTAACGAACTATGGCTACACCTTC. The chain links TRBV4-2 to TRBJ1-2; unclear D gene. The V gene's germline CDR1 is LGHNA and CDR2 YNFKEQ. Deletions cut 1 base from V and 2 bases from J, with 5 bases between. This CDR3 has 13 amino acids.

This clonotype was found many times. The chain is built from TRBV3-1 and TRBJ2-1; the D is unclear. The ends were cut back, 3 bases at V and 7 bases at J, with 7 bases in the middle. The V gene's germline CDR1 is LGHDT and CDR2 YNNKEL (reference sequence). CDR3 length equals 12 residues. DNA for the CDR3: TGTGCCAGCAGCCATTCGGTGAATGAGCAGTTCTTC. Residues: CASSHSVNEQFF.

This clonotype came up many times. This rearrangement joins TRBV4-1 to TRBJ2-3, with D tentatively TRBD2 (5 bases). The CDR3 sequence is 15 residues long. V was clipped by 1 base and J by 1 base, with 9 bases between them. The V gene's germline CDR1 is MGHRA and CDR2 YSYEKL. CDR3 sequence: CASSQVEAGTDTQYF. CDR3 bases: TGCGCCAGCAGCCAAGTCGAAGCGGGCACAGATACGCAGTATTTT.

This rearrangement joins TRBV7-8 to TRBJ2-7; no reliable D call. CDR3 size: 14 residues. Germline CDR1 and CDR2: SGHVS and FQNEAQ. Trimming shortened V by 6 bases and J by 4 bases, and 16 bases separated the two germline ends. Written as DNA, the CDR3 is TGTGCCAGCAGTCGTATCGAGGCGACATACGAGCAGTACTTC. This codes for CASSRIEATYEQYF.

The gene calls are TRBV6-5 and TRBJ1-2; 11 positions match TRBD1. Trimming removed 10 bases from V and 2 bases from J; junction bases left unmatched: 3. CDR1 and CDR2 from the germline V gene are MNHEY and SVGAGI. The CDR3 loop spans 13 amino acids. The CDR3 protein is CAIRDRGNYGYTF. The CDR3 DNA reads as TGTGCCATTCGGGACAGGGGGAACTATGGCTACACCTTC.

The chain links TRBV15 to TRBJ2-1; TRBD2 aligns across 7 bases. V was clipped by 6 bases and J by 3 bases; unmatched bases: 11. Germline values: CDR1 LNHNV, CDR2 YYDKDF (reference sequence). The CDR3 extends over 16 amino acids. The CDR3 loop is CATRQSEGGSYNEQFF. The CDR3 region has the DNA TGTGCCACCAGACAGTCAGAGGGCGGGAGCTACAATGAGCAGTTCTTC.

This chain uses TRBV6-5 with TRBJ2-1; the D gene is possibly TRBD2 (5 bases). The V gene lost 2 bases and the J gene lost 0 bases, with 11 bases spanning the gap. CDR3 length: 16 residues. Germline values: CDR1 MNHEY, CDR2 SVGAGI. The CDR3 region is CASSYAGLSSYNEQFF. The CDR3 coding sequence is TGTGCCAGCAGTTACGCGGGTCTCAGCTCCTACAATGAGCAGTTCTTC.

The gene calls are TRBV2 and TRBJ2-4; D is possibly TRBD2 (6 bases). V gave up 8 bases and J gave up 1 base, with 12 bases separating them. The CDR3 runs to 14 residues. The V gene's germline CDR1 is SNHLY and CDR2 FYNNEI. The CDR3: CASGGVGAKNIQYF. CDR3 bases: TGTGCCAGCGGAGGGGTTGGGGCCAAAAACATTCAGTACTTC. Based on the CDR3 plus reference TRBV2 and TRBJ2-4, the full variable domain is EPEVTQTPSHQVTQMGQEVILRCVPISNHLYFYWYRQILGQKVEFLVSFYNNEISEKSEIFDDQFSVERPDGSNFTLKIRSTKLEDSAMYFCASGGVGAKNIQYFGAGTRLSVL.

The rearrangement links TRBV2 to TRBJ2-1, with TRBD2 matching 11 bases. The last part of the DNA fits TRBJ2-7 better; the J call may be wrong. The V gene's germline CDR1 is SNHLY and CDR2 FYNNEI. This CDR3 spans 15 amino acids. In nucleotides, the CDR3 is TGTGCCAGCAGTCCACTTGGGACTAGCGGATACGAGCAGTACTTC. It is translated as CASSPLGTSGYEQYF.

The chain recombines TRBV7-9 with TRBJ1-1; tentatively, D is TRBD1 (5 bases). Per germline, CDR1 SEHNR and CDR2 FQNEAQ (reference sequence). Trimming removed 7 bases at V and 7 bases at J, with 16 bases between. This CDR3 spans 13 amino acids. The CDR3 DNA follows: TGTGCCAGCAACCCCAGGGATGGCAATGAAGCTTTCTTT. Its protein product is CASNPRDGNEAFF.

The V gene is TRBV4-2, the J gene TRBJ1-6; the D is unclear. Per the germline V gene, CDR1 is LGHNA and CDR2 is YNFKEQ. The CDR3 totals 16 residues. The V end was cut by 4 bases, the J end by 8 bases, with 18 bases between. The CDR3 DNA sequence: TGTGCCAGCAGCCCCATCTCGAAACCGGGCTATTCACCCCTCCACTTT. This sequence encodes CASSPISKPGYSPLHF.